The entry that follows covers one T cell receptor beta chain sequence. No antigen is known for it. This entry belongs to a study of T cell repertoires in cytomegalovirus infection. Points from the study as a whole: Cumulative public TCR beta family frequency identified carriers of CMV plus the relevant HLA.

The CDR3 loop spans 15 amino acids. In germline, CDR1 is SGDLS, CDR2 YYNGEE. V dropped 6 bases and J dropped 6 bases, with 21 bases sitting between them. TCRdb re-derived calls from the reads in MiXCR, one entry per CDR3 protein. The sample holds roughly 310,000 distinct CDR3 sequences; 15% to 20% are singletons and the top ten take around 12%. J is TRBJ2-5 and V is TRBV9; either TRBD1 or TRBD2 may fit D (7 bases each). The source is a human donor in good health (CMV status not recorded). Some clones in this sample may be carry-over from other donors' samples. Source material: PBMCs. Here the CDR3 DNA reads TGTGCCAGCACCCAGGGGGGGGGCCCGGATCAGACCCAGTACTTC. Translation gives CASTQGGGPDQTQYF.